The entry below describes one TCR beta chain. The antigen is unknown. CDR1 SGDLS and CDR2 YYNGEE come from the germline V gene. The CDR3 is made up of 13 amino acids. The data derive from a study of T cells expressing NK-cell markers. At the level of the study: Out of eight donors sequenced, seven tested HCMV-seropositive and the remaining one seronegative.

TCRdb re-called the 5' RACE reads, yielding one record per CDR3 amino acid sequence without DNA. In total, the table holds hundreds of thousands of distinct CDR3 sequences. Overall study results and limits: Topping the CD3+CD56-NKG2C+ fraction as well were these clonotypes, in a few donors.

Sequencing was carried out using blood T cells: a sorted CD56 or NKG2C T cell subset, CD4+ or CD8+ T cells, or bulk PBMC T cells (not recorded which). The TCR comes from a woman aged 18 to 75 in good health. The chain carries TRBV9 and TRBJ2-7; no DNA is available, so the TRBD1 call from TCRdb remains unchecked. This CDR3 is CASSVVYGGEQYF.